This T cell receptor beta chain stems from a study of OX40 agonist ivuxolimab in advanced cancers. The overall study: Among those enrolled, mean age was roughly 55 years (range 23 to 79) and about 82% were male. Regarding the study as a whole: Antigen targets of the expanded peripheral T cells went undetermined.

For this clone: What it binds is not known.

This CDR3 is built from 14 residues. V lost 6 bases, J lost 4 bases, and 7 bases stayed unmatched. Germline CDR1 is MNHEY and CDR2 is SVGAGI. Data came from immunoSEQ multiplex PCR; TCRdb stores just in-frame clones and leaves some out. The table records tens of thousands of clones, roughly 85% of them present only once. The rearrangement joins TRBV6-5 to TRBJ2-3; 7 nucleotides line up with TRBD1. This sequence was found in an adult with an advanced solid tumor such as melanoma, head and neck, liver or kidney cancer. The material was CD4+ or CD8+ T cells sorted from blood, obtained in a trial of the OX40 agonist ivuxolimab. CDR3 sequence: CASREGASSDTQYF. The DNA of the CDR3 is TGTGCCAGCAGAGAGGGGGCTAGTTCAGATACGCAGTATTTT.